Below are 25 T cell receptor beta chains sequenced from a single sample in a study of response to subunit inactivated influenza vaccine. One entry per CDR3 protein, called by TCRdb with MiXCR from the RT-PCR reads. Of about 800,000 distinct CDR3 sequences in the sample, around 21% were seen once. The sample here was PBMCs from blood, taken about 5 days after vaccination. Receptors originate from a man in his fifties who received an inactivated influenza vaccine.

The chain couples TRBV7-6 to TRBJ2-5; D is undetermined. The CDR3 sequence is 14 residues long. Trimming removed 5 bases from V and 3 bases from J, with 13 bases in between. The germline gives CDR1 SGHVS, CDR2 FNYEAQ. CDR3 sequence (DNA): TGTGCCAGCAGCCAAAGTACGGCCGAAGAGACCCAGTACTTC. It translates to CASSQSTAEETQYF.

This clonotype showed up just a few times. The J gene is TRBJ1-5, the V gene TRBV11-2; D remains ambiguous. The CDR3 contains 12 residues. From germline, CDR1 is SGHAT and CDR2 FQNNGV. V was pared by 4 bases and J by 3 bases, with 4 bases between. CDR3 amino acids: CASSSNNQPQHF. The CDR3 nucleotides read TGTGCCAGCAGCTCCAACAATCAGCCCCAGCATTTT.

The chain links TRBV4-1 to TRBJ2-5, with D perhaps matching TRBD1 or TRBD2 (5 bases each). The CDR3 is 15 amino acids. Germline V CDR1 and CDR2: MGHRA, YSYEKL. Between the trimmed V and J ends, which lost 3 bases and 0 bases, there was a span of 11 bases. The CDR3 DNA follows: TGCGCCAGCAGCCATTCTGGGACCAACCAAGAGACCCAGTACTTC. This translates into CASSHSGTNQETQYF.

The table lists this clonotype with a few counts. This rearrangement joins TRBV5-1 to TRBJ2-7, with no clear D. This CDR3 comprises 13 residues. Germline assignment: CDR1 SGHRS and CDR2 YFSETQ. V dropped 1 base and J dropped 5 bases, with 10 bases sitting between them. Here the CDR3 DNA reads TGCGCCAGCAGCTTGTCCACGGAAGACGAGCAGTACTTC. Residues: CASSLSTEDEQYF.

This clonotype has only a few counts. The chain recombines TRBV10-3 with TRBJ1-5; no clear D gene. V lost 0 bases and J 1 base, leaving 10 bases between the germline ends. There are 16 residues in the CDR3. Germline values: CDR1 ENHRY, CDR2 SYGVKD. The CDR3 reads CAISESEARSNQPQHF. Here the CDR3 DNA reads TGTGCCATCAGTGAGTCTGAGGCTAGGAGCAATCAGCCCCAGCATTTT.

The V gene is TRBV7-9, the J gene TRBJ1-4, with unresolved D. V was pared by 3 bases and J by 4 bases, with 12 bases between. CDR1 and CDR2 (germline): SEHNR, FQNEAQ (reference sequence). The CDR3 runs to 15 residues. CDR3 amino acids: CASSLADGRNEKLFF. The CDR3 bases are TGTGCCAGCAGCTTGGCTGACGGCCGTAATGAAAAACTGTTTTTT.

This clonotype was detected a few times. The chain carries TRBV9 and TRBJ2-1; weak D call: TRBD2 (6 bases). The V gene's germline CDR1 is SGDLS and CDR2 YYNGEE. The V and J ends lost 2 bases and 5 bases respectively, with 17 bases between them. The length of the CDR3 is 16 residues. CDR3 sequence reads: CASSVQLLGGNNEQFF. CDR3 nucleotides: TGTGCCAGCAGCGTTCAGCTATTGGGGGGTAACAATGAGCAGTTCTTC. The entire variable domain, with the rest obtained from reference TRBV9 and TRBJ2-1, is as follows: DSGVTQTPKHLITATGQRVTLRCSPRSGDLSVYWYQQSLDQGLQFLIQYYNGEERAKGNILERFSAQQFPDLHSELNLSSLELGDSALYFCASSVQLLGGNNEQFFGPGTRLTVL.

The V call is TRBV7-3, the J call TRBJ2-1; D is uncertain. The CDR3 extends over 17 amino acids. Germline V gives CDR1 SGHTA, CDR2 FQGTGA. Trimming removed 2 bases at V and 0 bases at J, with 14 bases between. CDR3 sequence: CASSLRRTVSSYNEQFF. For the CDR3, the DNA is TGTGCCAGCAGCTTACGCAGGACGGTTAGCTCCTACAATGAGCAGTTCTTC. Full variable domain (outside the CDR3, taken from reference TRBV7-3 and TRBJ2-1): GAGVSQTPSNKVTEKGKYVELRCDPISGHTALYWYRQSLGQGPEFLIYFQGTGAADDSGLPNDRFFAVRPEGSVSTLKIQRTERGDSAVYLCASSLRRTVSSYNEQFFGPGTRLTVL.

V is TRBV7-9 and J is TRBJ2-1; 10 bases map to TRBD2. Germline V gives CDR1 SEHNR, CDR2 FQNEAQ (reference sequence). The CDR3 is 16 amino acids. V lost 5 bases and J lost 6; bases outside the gene matches: 10. The CDR3: CASSTIAGGFPNEQFF. For the CDR3, the DNA is TGTGCCAGCAGCACTATAGCGGGAGGTTTCCCCAATGAGCAGTTCTTC.

J is TRBJ2-7 and V is TRBV10-3; D remains ambiguous. This CDR3 is 19 amino acids long. V lost 1 base and J 0 bases, leaving 22 bases between the germline ends. Germline-derived CDR1 and CDR2 are ENHRY and SYGVKD. Here the CDR3 reads CAISEFWQEVPKISYEQYF. CDR3 DNA: TGTGCCATCAGTGAGTTCTGGCAGGAAGTTCCAAAGATCTCCTACGAGCAGTACTTC.

The chain couples TRBV28 to TRBJ1-4; 10 bases align to TRBD1. Germline V gives CDR1 MDHEN, CDR2 SYDVKM. V trimming: 6 bases; J trimming: 8 bases; junction bases outside the gene matches: 9. The CDR3 has 15 amino acids. The CDR3 reads CASRPQTGGLEKLFF. The DNA of the CDR3 is TGTGCCAGCAGACCTCAGACAGGGGGCTTGGAAAAACTGTTTTTT.

This clonotype was recorded a few times. J is TRBJ2-2 and V is TRBV28, with 11 nucleotides matching TRBD2. With V trimmed by 6 bases and J by 4 bases, 10 bases remained unmatched. The CDR3 spans 17 residues. Per germline, CDR1 MDHEN and CDR2 SYDVKM. For the CDR3, the DNA is TGTGCCAGCAGGCCGGGACTAGCGGATAGGAGCACCGGGGAGCTGTTTTTT. Translating gives CASRPGLADRSTGELFF.

This clonotype showed up just once. The chain carries TRBV20-1 and TRBJ2-7, with 9 bases aligning to TRBD1. Germline V CDR1 and CDR2: DFQATT, SNEGSKA (reference sequence). The CDR3 is made up of 19 amino acids. V trimming: 1 base; J trimming: 0 bases; junction bases outside the gene matches: 16. The CDR3 spells CSARAPLARGQGTSYEQYF. The CDR3 DNA reads as TGCAGTGCTAGAGCCCCTCTTGCTCGAGGACAGGGGACCTCCTACGAGCAGTACTTC.

The chain is built from TRBV5-5 and TRBJ2-2; 7 bases agree with TRBD1. Germline loops: CDR1 SGHKS, CDR2 YYEKEE (reference sequence). This CDR3 is built from 16 residues. V shed 4 bases, J shed 1 base, and the junction held 7 bases outside the gene matches. The CDR3 loop is CASSVDRVENTGELFF. DNA of the CDR3: TGTGCCAGCAGCGTCGACAGGGTCGAGAACACCGGGGAGCTGTTTTTT.

V is TRBV28 and J is TRBJ2-1; 9 nucleotides line up with TRBD1. The length of the CDR3 is 13 residues. The V gene end was trimmed by 6 bases and the J gene end by 7 bases; junction bases not matched to a gene: 4. Looked up from germline, CDR1 is MDHEN and CDR2 is SYDVKM. CDR3 loop: CASRRQGENEQFF. CDR3 nucleotides: TGTGCCAGCAGAAGACAGGGGGAGAATGAGCAGTTCTTC.

This clonotype appeared a few times. The V and J genes are TRBV5-1 and TRBJ2-3, with a tentative D call TRBD2 (6 bases). The CDR3 sequence is 20 residues long. CDR1 and CDR2 from the germline V gene are SGHRS and YFSETQ. Deletions cut 4 bases from V and 4 bases from J, with 31 bases between. CDR3 amino acids: CASSRTGRSPSAGTPDTQYF. For the CDR3, the DNA is TGCGCCAGCAGCCGAACCGGACGATCTCCTAGCGCTGGGACCCCAGATACGCAGTATTTT.

This clonotype has just a few counts. The chain uses TRBV30 and TRBJ1-6; D call uncertain. The CDR3 length is 12 residues. Trimming shortened V by 5 bases and J by 8 bases, and 10 bases separated the two germline ends. The germline CDR1 and CDR2 sequences are GTSNPN and SVGIG (reference sequence). The CDR3 DNA follows: TGTGCCTGGTCCCCAGCAGATTCACCCCTCCACTTT. It specifies CAWSPADSPLHF.

The chain carries TRBV15 and TRBJ2-1; 9 positions match TRBD2. Germline values: CDR1 LNHNV, CDR2 YYDKDF (reference sequence). The V segment lost 2 bases and the J segment 3 bases; nucleotides outside the gene matches: 11. The CDR3 covers 18 residues. In DNA form, the CDR3 reads TGTGCCACCAGCAGAACTGGGGCGGGAGGGCCCTTCTACAATGAGCAGTTCTTC. The encoded protein is CATSRTGAGGPFYNEQFF.

J is TRBJ1-4 and V is TRBV20-1; possible D gene TRBD1, 6 bases. CDR1 and CDR2 from the germline V gene are DFQATT and SNEGSKA (reference sequence). The V end was cut by 6 bases, the J end by 0 bases, with 11 bases between. The CDR3 is 14 residues long. CDR3 protein: CSARGRPTNEKLFF. CDR3 bases: TGCAGTGCCAGGGGTCGGCCAACTAATGAAAAACTGTTTTTT.

The CDR3 region is CASSTTSSGEQFF. CDR3 coding DNA: TGTGCCAGCAGCACGACTAGTTCTGGTGAGCAGTTCTTC. The rearrangement links TRBV3-1 to TRBJ2-1; the D gene is possibly TRBD2 (6 bases). The CDR3 is 13 residues long. Germline V CDR1 and CDR2: LGHDT, YNNKEL (reference sequence). Deletions cut 5 bases from V and 9 bases from J, with 14 bases between.

The rearrangement joins TRBV6-1 to TRBJ2-1, with TRBD1 matching over 10 bases. The CDR3 length is 16 residues. After removal of 10 bases from V and 2 bases from J, the junction contained 11 bases not matched to a gene. Per germline, CDR1 MNHNS and CDR2 SASEGT. Here the CDR3 reads CANLKGQGKAYNEQFF. CDR3 nucleotides: TGTGCCAACCTAAAGGGACAGGGGAAGGCCTACAATGAGCAGTTCTTC.

This clonotype was detected a few times. The rearrangement uses TRBV20-1 and TRBJ2-7; 10 nucleotides agree with TRBD2. The ends lost 6 bases at V and 2 bases at J; junction bases unmatched: 16. There are 17 residues in the CDR3. CDR1 is DFQATT and CDR2 is SNEGSKA in the germline V gene (reference sequence). CDR3 in DNA: TGCAGTGCCCCGAGGCAGCGGGAGGGCAGTCTCCCCTACGAGCAGTACTTC. As protein: CSAPRQREGSLPYEQYF.

This clonotype showed up just a few times. This chain joins TRBV20-1 and TRBJ2-1; unclear D gene. The length of the CDR3 is 15 residues. Trimming stripped 0 bases from V and 10 bases from J, with 19 bases between. Germline-derived CDR1 and CDR2 are DFQATT and SNEGSKA (reference sequence). The CDR3 coding sequence is TGCAGTGCTAGAGATACCCAACTCGATCGTAGGGAGCAGTTCTTC. This sequence encodes CSARDTQLDRREQFF.

J is TRBJ2-3 and V is TRBV18, with D unclear. Trimming shortened V by 2 bases and J by 4 bases, and 7 bases separated the two germline ends. The CDR3 length is 13 residues. From germline, CDR1 is KGHSH and CDR2 LQKENI. In DNA form, the CDR3 reads TGTGCCAGCTCACCAGGTAGTGCAGATACGCAGTATTTT. It yields the protein CASSPGSADTQYF.

This clonotype was seen more than once but under ten times. The rearrangement joins TRBV12-3 or TRBV12-4 to TRBJ2-5; 7 bases fit TRBD2. The J segment lost 2 bases and the V segment lost 6 bases, leaving 6 bases of the junction unmatched. The CDR3 runs to 14 residues. As DNA, the CDR3 is TGTGCCAGCAGCCATAGCGGGCTTCAAGAGACCCAGTACTTC. Amino acids: CASSHSGLQETQYF.